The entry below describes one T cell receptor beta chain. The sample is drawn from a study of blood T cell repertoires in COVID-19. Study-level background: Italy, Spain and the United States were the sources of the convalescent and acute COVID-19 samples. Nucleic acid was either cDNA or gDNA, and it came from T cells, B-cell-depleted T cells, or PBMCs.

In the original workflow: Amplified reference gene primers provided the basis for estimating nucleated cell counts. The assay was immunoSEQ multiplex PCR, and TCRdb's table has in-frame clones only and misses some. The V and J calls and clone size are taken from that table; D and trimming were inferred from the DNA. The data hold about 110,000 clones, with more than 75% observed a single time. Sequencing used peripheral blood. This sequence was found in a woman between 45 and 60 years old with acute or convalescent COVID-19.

CDR3 coding DNA: TGCGCCAGCAGCTTCACCCGGCGGACTAGCGGGAGCGGTGAGCAGTTCTTC. It is translated as CASSFTRRTSGSGEQFF. This chain links TRBV5-1 with TRBJ2-1, with 13 bases aligning to TRBD2. The germline V gene encodes CDR1 SGHRS and CDR2 YFSETQ. V trimming: 2 bases; J trimming: 9 bases; junction bases outside the gene matches: 11. This CDR3 region has 17 residues.